This T cell receptor beta chain was captured in a study of neurological immune-mediated disorders. Germline V gene sequence: CDR1 MNHNS, CDR2 SASEGT. V dropped 6 bases and J dropped 9; count of bases not matched to a gene: 12. This CDR3 has 16 amino acids. TCRdb passed the 5' RACE reads through MiXCR, listing each CDR3 protein once. The sample contains some 65,000 distinct CDR3 sequences, about 4% of which appear only once. The chain recombines TRBV6-1 with TRBJ1-6; 9 bases are a match to TRBD1. This receptor was taken from a man between 50 and 59 years old with multiple sclerosis. The sequenced sample consisted of PBMCs. CDR3 sequence reads: CASSIGQGIQGSPLHF. CDR3 nucleotides: TGTGCCAGCAGCATCGGACAGGGGATACAAGGTTCACCCCTCCACTTT.